This T cell receptor (beta chain) is drawn from a study of T cells expressing NK-cell markers. Whole-study findings and limits: The leading position in the CD3+CD56-NKG2C+ fraction of several donors also went to these clonotypes.

A note on this clonotype: Its antigen is still unknown.

Following a re-call of the 5' RACE reads, TCRdb has one entry per CDR3 protein and lacks DNA. The table for this sample gives about 540,000 distinct CDR3 sequences. The CDR3 is 14 amino acids. CDR1 and CDR2 from the germline V gene are MNHNS and SASEGT. This sequence originates from a man between 18 and 35 years old in good health. The V gene is TRBV6-1, the J gene TRBJ1-1; TCRdb's D call, TRBD1, is unchecked because there is no DNA. Sequences were obtained from blood T cells: a sorted CD56 or NKG2C T cell subset, CD4+ or CD8+ T cells, or bulk PBMC T cells (not recorded which). The CDR3 loop is CASSLLTGNTEAFF.